Below are 7 T cell receptor beta chains sequenced from a single sample in a study of PD-L1 blockade in urothelial cancer. TCRdb keeps only in-frame clones here, not all; method: immunoSEQ multiplex PCR. The sample contains 45,000 to 60,000 clones, roughly four fifths of which appear only once. Time point specified: pretreatment peripheral blood. Specimen: PBMCs, collected around atezolizumab (anti-PD-L1) treatment. These TCRs come from a man aged 50 or older with urothelial cancer.

This clone was found a few times. J is TRBJ2-2 and V is TRBV6-1; TRBD1 matches at 8 bases. The germline gives CDR1 MNHNS, CDR2 SASEGT. Losses at the gene ends were 6 bases for V and 1 base for J; bases not matched to a gene: 4. This CDR3 has 15 amino acids. CDR3 region: CASRTDRGNTGELFF. In DNA form, the CDR3 reads TGTGCCAGCAGAACCGACAGGGGGAACACCGGGGAGCTGTTTTTT.

The count of this clone is one. This chain uses TRBV7-9 with TRBJ1-2, with D possibly TRBD1 on 6 matching bases. The length of the CDR3 is 14 residues. Trimming cost V 1 base and J 7 bases, with 13 bases left between them. The germline gives CDR1 SEHNR, CDR2 FQNEAQ (reference sequence). The chain's CDR3 is CASSLEAGAGGYTF. In DNA, the CDR3 is TGTGCCAGCAGCTTAGAAGCGGGGGCGGGTGGCTACACCTTC.

This clone was detected a few times. The chain links TRBV19 to TRBJ1-5; TRBD1 agrees at 8 bases. Germline CDR1 LNHDA, CDR2 SQIVND (reference sequence). This CDR3 is 14 amino acids long. Losses at the gene ends were 5 bases for V and 4 bases for J; bases not matched to a gene: 4. CDR3 sequence: CASSGQGQNQPQHF. Written as DNA, the CDR3 is TGTGCCAGTAGTGGACAGGGACAAAATCAGCCCCAGCATTTT.

The chain uses TRBV4-1 and TRBJ1-1; possibly TRBD1 for D (5 bases). Germline V gene data show CDR1 as MGHRA and CDR2 as YSYEKL. This CDR3 is 15 amino acids long. Trimming pared 1 base from V and 3 bases from J, leaving 12 bases between. Here the CDR3 DNA reads TGCGCCAGCAGCCAAGTTGAACAGGTCTACACTGAAGCTTTCTTT. This gives the protein CASSQVEQVYTEAFF.

The CDR3, as DNA: TGTGCCAGCAGCTCGGGACAGGGGAGCACTGAAGCTTTCTTT. Its translation: CASSSGQGSTEAFF. The chain combines TRBV13 with TRBJ1-1, with 10 bases that match TRBD1. CDR3 length equals 14 residues. V was pared by 4 bases and J by 4 bases, with 3 bases of the junction left unmatched. Germline loops: CDR1 PRHDT, CDR2 FYEKMQ (reference sequence). The full variable domain, rest sourced from reference TRBV13 and TRBJ1-1, is AAGVIQSPRHLIKEKRETATLKCYPIPRHDTVYWYQQGPGQDPQFLISFYEKMQSDKGSIPDRFSAQQFSDYHSELNMSSLELGDSALYFCASSSGQGSTEAFFGQGTRLTVV.

The chain has TRBV11-2 and TRBJ2-4, with D possibly TRBD1 on 6 matching bases. V was pared by 5 bases and J by 1 base, with 24 bases between. CDR3 size: 19 residues. Germline values: CDR1 SGHAT, CDR2 FQNNGV. The CDR3 DNA follows: TGTGCCAGCAGCAACCGAGGAAAGATAAACAGGGTTGCCAAAAACATTCAGTACTTC. Its translation: CASSNRGKINRVAKNIQYF.

The chain links TRBV9 to TRBJ2-2, with a possible D match to TRBD2 (6 bases). Germline V lookup: CDR1 SGDLS, CDR2 YYNGEE. Trimming took 4 bases from V and 4 from J, leaving 14 bases between them. The CDR3 covers 15 residues. The CDR3, as DNA: TGTGCCAGCAGCCCGCGGGATTTCGGCACCGGGGAGCTGTTTTTT. The encoded protein is CASSPRDFGTGELFF.